Following are 10 T cell receptor beta chains from one sample sequenced in a study of blood T cell repertoires in COVID-19. The table came from immunoSEQ multiplex PCR; TCRdb's copy has only in-frame clones and leaves some out. The sample lists about 190,000 clones, 84% seen once, with 5.1% in the top ten. The material sequenced was peripheral blood. Every receptor here comes from a woman in her 70s with active or convalescent COVID-19.

To note about this clone: The same CDR3 is also encoded by other DNA sequences in this sample. The V gene is TRBV6-5, the J gene TRBJ2-7, with TRBD1 matching 7 bases. In germline, CDR1 is MNHEY, CDR2 SVGAGI. The CDR3 is made up of 13 amino acids. V was pared by 0 bases and J by 4 bases, with 0 bases of the junction left unmatched. The CDR3 sequence: CASSYSTGYEQYF. As DNA, the CDR3 is TGTGCCAGCAGTTACTCGACAGGGTACGAGCAGTACTTC.

Of note for this clone: The sample has other DNA sequences that encode this CDR3 too. This sequence joins TRBV27 and TRBJ1-1; D is unclear. The CDR3 is made up of 13 amino acids. The V gene's germline CDR1 is MNHEY and CDR2 SMNVEV (reference sequence). With 2 bases removed from V and 5 bases from J, the gap between germline ends came to 9 bases. The CDR3 protein is CASSLNRRTEAFF. Here the CDR3 DNA reads TGTGCCAGCAGTTTAAACAGACGGACTGAAGCTTTCTTT.

CDR3 sequence (DNA): TGTGCCAGCTCACCAGCGAACTCTGGGGCCAACGTCCTGACTTTC. Protein product: CASSPANSGANVLTF. The V gene is TRBV18, the J gene TRBJ2-6; no clear D. Per the germline V gene, CDR1 is KGHSH and CDR2 is LQKENI. V lost 2 bases to trimming and J lost 0 bases, with 5 bases between them. This CDR3 comprises 15 residues.

This chain links TRBV6-6 with TRBJ2-5, with 10 nucleotides matching TRBD1. Germline CDR1 MNHNY, CDR2 SVGAGI (reference sequence). V gave up 0 bases and J gave up 0 bases; unmatched junction bases: 1. The CDR3 loop spans 16 amino acids. CDR3 DNA sequence: TGTGCCAGCAGTTACTCGGGACAGGGGTACCAAGAGACCCAGTACTTC. Translating gives CASSYSGQGYQETQYF.

The chain uses TRBV13 and TRBJ2-5; 12 bases are shared with TRBD2. Trimming at V came to 5 bases and at J to 2 bases, leaving 9 bases not matched to a gene. In germline, CDR1 is PRHDT, CDR2 FYEKMQ (reference sequence). The CDR3 extends over 17 amino acids. This CDR3 is CASSPRTSGKIQETQYF. The CDR3 coding sequence is TGTGCCAGCAGCCCACGGACTAGCGGGAAGATTCAAGAGACCCAGTACTTC.

This sequence joins TRBV24-1 and TRBJ1-2; D gene ambiguous. Germline V gene sequence: CDR1 KGHDR, CDR2 SFDVKD. CDR3 length equals 12 residues. V was clipped by 7 bases and J by 2 bases, with 7 bases between them. The CDR3: CATSTPNYGYTF. In DNA, the CDR3 is TGTGCCACCAGCACACCAAACTATGGCTACACCTTC.

The chain carries TRBV28 and TRBJ2-1, with TRBD2 matching 9 bases. Germline loops: CDR1 MDHEN, CDR2 SYDVKM. The CDR3 extends over 16 amino acids. J gave up 8 bases and V 3 bases, and 11 bases lay outside the gene matches. This CDR3 is CASSFIAGVFPHEQFF. The CDR3 nucleotides read TGTGCCAGCAGTTTTATAGCGGGAGTTTTCCCCCATGAGCAGTTCTTC.

V usage is TRBV11-2 and J usage is TRBJ1-1; TRBD1 aligns across 7 bases. V was pared by 5 bases and J by 1 base, with 19 bases of the junction left unmatched. CDR1 SGHAT and CDR2 FQNNGV come from the germline V gene. CDR3 length: 19 residues. This CDR3 reads CASSGDSGSTRTPNTEAFF. The DNA of the CDR3 is TGTGCCAGCAGCGGGGACAGTGGATCTACCCGAACCCCGAACACTGAAGCTTTCTTT.

This rearrangement joins TRBV27 to TRBJ2-5, with D unresolved. CDR3 size: 9 residues. Germline-derived CDR1 and CDR2 are MNHEY and SMNVEV (reference sequence). Deletions cut 8 bases from V and 9 bases from J, with 7 bases between. Here the CDR3 reads CASPEAQYF. DNA for the CDR3: TGTGCCAGCCCTGAGGCCCAGTACTTC.

CDR3 bases: TGCGCCAGCAGCTCGAGCACCGGGACTAGCCTGGAGACCCAGTACTTC. Its protein product is CASSSSTGTSLETQYF. J is TRBJ2-5 and V is TRBV5-1; 9 bases agree with TRBD2. The CDR3 contains 16 residues. Germline CDR1 SGHRS, CDR2 YFSETQ. V shed 3 bases, J shed 5 bases, and the junction held 11 bases outside the gene matches.